Presented here are 31 T cell receptor beta chains from one specimen sequenced in a study of blood T cell repertoires in COVID-19. Data came from immunoSEQ multiplex PCR; TCRdb stores just in-frame clones and leaves some out. The sample holds roughly 260,000 clones, roughly nine tenths seen once. The sequencing input was peripheral blood. These receptors were obtained from a man aged 55 to 70 who had recovered from COVID-19.

V is TRBV5-5 and J is TRBJ2-3; D is unresolved. Trimming cost V 3 bases and J 2 bases, with 16 bases left between them. Germline values: CDR1 SGHKS, CDR2 YYEKEE (reference sequence). The CDR3 runs to 16 residues. The CDR3 nucleotides are TGTGCCAGCAGCTACCAGGCTTTATCCGACACAGATACGCAGTATTTT. Its translation is CASSYQALSDTDTQYF.

The rearrangement uses TRBV19 and TRBJ1-6; 9 nucleotides align to TRBD1. With 5 bases clipped from V and 5 bases from J, the junction kept 10 bases outside the gene matches. The CDR3 extends over 17 amino acids. In germline, CDR1 is LNHDA, CDR2 SQIVND (reference sequence). The CDR3 sequence: CASSPTTGGLNNSPLHF. Written as DNA, the CDR3 is TGTGCCAGTAGTCCCACGACAGGGGGATTGAATAATTCACCCCTCCACTTT. Looking up the rest from reference TRBV19 and TRBJ1-6 gives the full variable domain: DGGITQSPKYLFRKEGQNVTLSCEQNLNHDAMYWYRQDPGQGLRLIYYSQIVNDFQKGDIAEGYSVSREKKESFPLTVTSAQKNPTAFYLCASSPTTGGLNNSPLHFGNGTRLTVT.

The chain links TRBV11-2 to TRBJ2-5; 10 nucleotides match TRBD1. J gave up 5 bases and V 2 bases, and 5 bases lay outside the gene matches. This CDR3 is 15 amino acids long. Germline assignment: CDR1 SGHAT and CDR2 FQNNGV. The CDR3 is CASSLTGQGRETQYF. In DNA, the CDR3 is TGTGCCAGCAGCTTAACGGGACAGGGGAGGGAGACCCAGTACTTC.

This chain uses TRBV18 with TRBJ2-7; 8 bases match TRBD1. The CDR3 has 15 amino acids. V was clipped by 3 bases and J by 4 bases; unmatched bases: 8. Germline values: CDR1 KGHSH, CDR2 LQKENI. The CDR3 nucleotides are TGTGCCAGCTCACCGCAAGGGACAGGCCTTTACGAGCAGTACTTC. Protein product: CASSPQGTGLYEQYF.

V gene TRBV14 combines with J gene TRBJ1-1; D unresolved. The V gene's germline CDR1 is SGHDN and CDR2 FVKESK. The CDR3 consists of 14 residues. Trimming removed 3 bases from V and 7 bases from J, with 15 bases in between. Here the CDR3 reads CASSHIAGSGEAFF. The CDR3 nucleotides are TGTGCCAGCAGCCATATCGCAGGTAGCGGTGAAGCTTTCTTT.

The chain combines TRBV7-2 with TRBJ2-5; TRBD1 might be the D (5 bases). The V end was cut by 5 bases, the J end by 5 bases, with 15 bases between. The CDR3 loop spans 14 amino acids. Germline-derived CDR1 and CDR2 are SGHTA and FQGNSA. The CDR3 sequence is CASSPGWAWETQYF. CDR3 DNA sequence: TGTGCCAGCAGCCCAGGGTGGGCGTGGGAGACCCAGTACTTC.

The rearrangement links TRBV24-1 to TRBJ2-5; 9 bases match TRBD1. The length of the CDR3 is 15 residues. After removal of 6 bases from V and 2 bases from J, the junction contained 6 bases not matched to a gene. The germline V gene encodes CDR1 KGHDR and CDR2 SFDVKD. The CDR3 nucleotides read TGTGCCACCAGTAGGGGACAGGGAGGACAAGAGACCCAGTACTTC. This translates into CATSRGQGGQETQYF.

The chain joins TRBV3-1 (or the pseudogene TRBV3-2) to TRBJ2-5, with unresolved D. Germline CDR1 is LGHDT and CDR2 is YNNKEL (reference sequence). Trimming took 1 base from V and 3 from J, leaving 12 bases between them. The CDR3 extends over 15 amino acids. As DNA, the CDR3 is TGTGCCAGCAGCCAAGGTCTGCAGTCCAAAGAGACCCAGTACTTC. Amino acids: CASSQGLQSKETQYF.

This chain links TRBV19 with TRBJ1-2; 8 nucleotides agree with TRBD1. Looked up from germline, CDR1 is LNHDA and CDR2 is SQIVND (reference sequence). The CDR3 loop spans 15 amino acids. The J segment lost 2 bases and the V segment lost 5 bases, leaving 7 bases of the junction unmatched. In DNA, the CDR3 is TGTGCCAGTAGTTGGACAGGGACCCTAAACTATGGCTACACCTTC. It encodes CASSWTGTLNYGYTF.

The chain carries TRBV2 and TRBJ1-1; 8 nucleotides match TRBD1. The J segment lost 6 bases and the V segment lost 6 bases, leaving 12 bases of the junction unmatched. CDR3 size: 15 residues. Germline assignment: CDR1 SNHLY and CDR2 FYNNEI. CDR3 in DNA: TGTGCCAGCAGCGATACCAGGGGGCGGCTGTCTGAAGCTTTCTTT. This translates into CASSDTRGRLSEAFF.

The chain is built from TRBV11-2 and TRBJ2-1, with D possibly being TRBD2 (5 bases). CDR1 and CDR2 (germline): SGHAT, FQNNGV. V was clipped by 1 base and J by 10 bases, with 14 bases between them. This CDR3 has 14 residues. The CDR3, as DNA: TGTGCCAGCAGCTTAGTTCGAGCGGCGGAGGAGCAGTTCTTC. Protein sequence: CASSLVRAAEEQFF. The full variable domain, completed using reference TRBV11-2 and TRBJ2-1, is EAGVAQSPRYKIIEKRQSVAFWCNPISGHATLYWYQQILGQGPKLLIQFQNNGVVDDSQLPKDRFSAERLKGVDSTLKIQPAKLEDSAVYLCASSLVRAAEEQFFGPGTRLTVL.

The V and J genes are TRBV14 and TRBJ2-3; no definite D call. Deletions cut 4 bases from V and 1 base from J, with 6 bases between. This CDR3 contains 13 residues. Germline-derived CDR1 and CDR2 are SGHDN and FVKESK. In DNA, the CDR3 is TGTGCCAGCAGCCCCGTCCGCACAGATACGCAGTATTTT. It yields the protein CASSPVRTDTQYF.

The chain joins TRBV11-2 to TRBJ2-5, with TRBD2 matching over 7 bases. This CDR3 comprises 17 residues. V lost 3 bases and J lost 4; bases outside the gene matches: 14. CDR1 SGHAT and CDR2 FQNNGV come from the germline V gene. The CDR3 DNA reads TGTGCCAGCAGCTTTGTTCCCGGCGGACTAGTCGGAGAGACCCAGTACTTC. Residues: CASSFVPGGLVGETQYF.

The V call is TRBV27, the J call TRBJ1-2; 8 bases map to TRBD1. This CDR3 is built from 14 residues. Germline V gene sequence: CDR1 MNHEY, CDR2 SMNVEV (reference sequence). Trimming removed 1 base from V and 6 bases from J; junction bases left unmatched: 4. CDR3 residues: CASSLFGQGDGYTF. CDR3 DNA sequence: TGTGCCAGCAGTTTATTTGGACAGGGTGATGGCTACACCTTC.

The chain has TRBV29-1 and TRBJ1-5; 7 bases line up with TRBD1. The germline V gene encodes CDR1 SQVTM and CDR2 ANQGSEA. The J segment lost 5 bases and the V segment lost 4 bases, leaving 5 bases of the junction unmatched. CDR3 length equals 13 residues. CDR3 amino acids: CSVGRDRYQPQHF. In nucleotides, the CDR3 is TGCAGCGTTGGCCGGGACAGATATCAGCCCCAGCATTTT.

V is TRBV27 and J is TRBJ2-5; maybe TRBD2 (7 bases). Between the trimmed V and J ends, which lost 7 bases and 2 bases, there was a span of 32 bases. The CDR3 is 20 amino acids. CDR1 and CDR2 (germline): MNHEY, SMNVEV (reference sequence). The CDR3 loop reads CASTLRGVIRGASVQETQYF. The CDR3, as DNA: TGTGCCAGCACCCTAAGAGGGGTTATTCGGGGGGCGAGCGTACAAGAGACCCAGTACTTC.

This CDR3 reads CASLGTGTYEQYF. CDR3 coding DNA: TGTGCCAGCCTCGGGACAGGGACCTACGAGCAGTACTTC. This chain connects TRBV3-1 (or the pseudogene TRBV3-2) to TRBJ2-7, with 9 bases identical to TRBD1. J lost 2 bases, V lost 8 bases, and 4 bases had no gene match. CDR1 and CDR2 from the germline V gene are LGHDT and YNNKEL (reference sequence). There are 13 residues in the CDR3.

The chain combines TRBV5-6 with TRBJ1-2; 8 bases match TRBD1. Germline V gene sequence: CDR1 SGHDT, CDR2 YYEEEE. Germline trimming cut 4 bases from V and 0 bases from J; bases unmatched to any gene: 2. CDR3 length: 14 residues. The CDR3 reads CASSADRANYGYTF. The DNA of the CDR3 is TGTGCCAGCAGCGCGGACAGGGCTAACTATGGCTACACCTTC.

The rearrangement links TRBV5-5 to TRBJ1-1, with 7 bases identical to TRBD1. The germline CDR1 and CDR2 sequences are SGHKS and YYEKEE (reference sequence). The CDR3 sequence is 13 residues long. V gave up 2 bases and J gave up 4 bases; unmatched junction bases: 2. The CDR3 coding sequence is TGTGCCAGCAGCTTTACAGGGGCCACTGAAGCTTTCTTT. Translating gives CASSFTGATEAFF. The variable domain in full, completed from reference TRBV5-5 and TRBJ1-1, reads DAGVTQSPTHLIKTRGQQVTLRCSPISGHKSVSWYQQVLGQGPQFIFQYYEKEERGRGNFPDRFSARQFPNYSSELNVNALLLGDSALYLCASSFTGATEAFFGQGTRLTVV.

The chain recombines TRBV7-6 with TRBJ2-2, with TRBD2 matching 10 bases. CDR1 SGHVS and CDR2 FNYEAQ come from the germline V gene. The J segment lost 4 bases and the V segment lost 1 base, leaving 15 bases of the junction unmatched. The CDR3 runs to 20 residues. The CDR3 protein is CASSLVLAGQLDGGTGELFF. The DNA of the CDR3 is TGTGCCAGCAGCTTAGTACTAGCGGGGCAACTCGACGGGGGCACCGGGGAGCTGTTTTTT.

In this sample, this clone turned up many times. The V gene is TRBV25-1, the J gene TRBJ1-2; D perhaps matches TRBD1 (6 bases). V lost 4 bases and J lost 0, with 12 bases in between. The CDR3 runs to 15 residues. Germline-derived CDR1 and CDR2 are MGHDK and SYGVNS. The CDR3 sequence: CASSGGGAPNYGYTF. CDR3 sequence (DNA): TGTGCCAGCAGTGGTGGGGGGGCCCCTAACTATGGCTACACCTTC.

This clone was counted only a few times. The chain employs TRBV7-9 and TRBJ2-5; D remains unclear. This CDR3 spans 13 amino acids. V lost 1 base, J lost 5 bases, and 8 bases lay in between. Per the germline V gene, CDR1 is SEHNR and CDR2 is FQNEAQ (reference sequence). The chain's CDR3 is CASSLDGMETQYF. CDR3 in DNA: TGTGCCAGCAGCTTAGATGGCATGGAGACCCAGTACTTC.

V is TRBV19 and J is TRBJ1-1; no clear D. V lost 3 bases, J lost 2 bases, and 7 bases lay in between. The V gene's germline CDR1 is LNHDA and CDR2 SQIVND (reference sequence). The CDR3 sequence is 13 residues long. The CDR3 nucleotides are TGTGCCAGTAGTATCGCAGTTAACACTGAAGCTTTCTTT. Amino acids: CASSIAVNTEAFF.

For the CDR3, the DNA is TGTGCCAGCAGGACTAGCGGGGGAGGGGATACGCAGTATTTT. Protein product: CASRTSGGGDTQYF. This sequence joins TRBV6-4 and TRBJ2-3; 12 bases line up with TRBD2. V dropped 6 bases and J dropped 6; count of bases not matched to a gene: 4. This CDR3 spans 14 amino acids. The V gene's germline CDR1 is MRHNA and CDR2 SNTAGT.

The gene calls are TRBV5-6 and TRBJ2-3; 11 positions match TRBD2. From germline, CDR1 is SGHDT and CDR2 YYEEEE. This CDR3 comprises 17 residues. V trimming: 6 bases; J trimming: 2 bases; junction bases outside the gene matches: 11. The CDR3 DNA sequence: TGTGCCAGCACCGACCTTAGCGGGGGGGAATACACAGATACGCAGTATTTT. Translating gives CASTDLSGGEYTDTQYF.

This clone came up a few times. V gene TRBV7-8 combines with J gene TRBJ2-7; a possible D gene is TRBD1 (6 bases). The ends were cut back, 5 bases at V and 3 bases at J, with 17 bases in the middle. The CDR3 length is 15 residues. Germline V gives CDR1 SGHVS, CDR2 FQNEAQ. CDR3 region: CASSKRQGSDYEQYF. CDR3 DNA sequence: TGTGCCAGCAGCAAGCGGCAGGGGAGTGACTACGAGCAGTACTTC.

The CDR3 nucleotides are TGCGCCAGCAGCGCAGGGGGCCTGGCTGGTGAAGCTTTCTTT. Its translation: CASSAGGLAGEAFF. The gene calls are TRBV5-1 and TRBJ1-1, with TRBD1 matching 8 bases. CDR3 length equals 14 residues. V dropped 4 bases and J dropped 7; count of bases not matched to a gene: 9. The germline CDR1 and CDR2 sequences are SGHRS and YFSETQ.

This clone has only one observation. A junction boundary mismatches the germline segment, possibly from a read error. J is TRBJ2-2 and V is TRBV7-7; D ambiguous. The germline V gene has CDR1 SSHAT and CDR2 FNYEAQ (reference sequence). The CDR3 spans 19 residues. The CDR3 DNA reads TGTGCTAGCAGCTTAGTAGATCCTCGGGTCGGCTCTTCAACCGGGGAGCTGTTTTTT. Its translation: CASSLVDPRVGSSTGELFF.

The CDR3 DNA reads TGTGCCAGCAGTTTAGCCCCGGTCACCCGTTGGTATTTT. Translating gives CASSLAPVTRWYF. This chain joins TRBV12-3 or TRBV12-4 and TRBJ2-3; D not certain. V lost 0 bases, J lost 14 bases, and 15 bases lay in between. CDR3 length equals 13 residues.

The rearrangement joins TRBV5-4 to TRBJ2-7; a weak D match, TRBD2 (6 bases). Trimming removed 4 bases from V and 4 bases from J, with 12 bases in between. The CDR3 is 13 amino acids. Germline V gene sequence: CDR1 SGHNT, CDR2 YYREEE (reference sequence). The CDR3 DNA is TGTGCCAGCAGCCCGCCGGGGACTTACGAGCAGTACTTC. The encoded protein is CASSPPGTYEQYF.

V gene TRBV27 combines with J gene TRBJ2-7, with a weak D call TRBD1 (6 bases). The germline CDR1 and CDR2 sequences are MNHEY and SMNVEV (reference sequence). Trimming removed 4 bases at V and 0 bases at J, with 13 bases between. CDR3 length: 15 residues. CDR3 sequence (DNA): TGTGCCAGCAGTTCCACTTACAGGGTCTCCTACGAGCAGTACTTC. Translating it yields CASSSTYRVSYEQYF.